Listed here are 11 T cell receptor beta chains from one sample, sequenced in a study of T cell responses to AZD1222 COVID-19 vaccine. The method was immunoSEQ multiplex PCR; TCRdb's version includes in-frame clones alone and lacks a portion of them. The sample lists approximately 100,000 clones; 70% to 90% were seen once. The sample consisted of peripheral blood, taken on day 0 of AZD1222 vaccination. These receptors originate from an adult in good health.

The rearrangement joins TRBV19 to TRBJ2-1; no reliable D call. There are 13 residues in the CDR3. Per germline, CDR1 LNHDA and CDR2 SQIVND (reference sequence). Trimming left V 1 base short and J 6 bases short, with 7 bases between. CDR3 sequence reads: CASSIVPPNEQFF. The CDR3 DNA is TGTGCCAGTAGTATAGTACCCCCCAATGAGCAGTTCTTC.

The J gene is TRBJ2-5, the V gene TRBV19, with D possibly matching TRBD2 (6 bases). Per the germline V gene, CDR1 is LNHDA and CDR2 is SQIVND (reference sequence). The length of the CDR3 is 15 residues. Deletions cut 5 bases from V and 2 bases from J, with 15 bases between. In DNA, the CDR3 is TGTGCCAGTAGTCTGATAGCGGCTGCTCAAGAGACCCAGTACTTC. Amino acids: CASSLIAAAQETQYF.

The chain links TRBV9 to TRBJ1-6; no reliable D call. The CDR3 is 16 amino acids. Germline V lookup: CDR1 SGDLS, CDR2 YYNGEE. With 0 bases removed from V and 7 bases from J, the gap between germline ends came to 14 bases. The CDR3 protein is CASSVGPGLANSPLHF. The DNA of the CDR3 is TGTGCCAGCAGCGTAGGGCCCGGGCTTGCCAATTCACCCCTCCACTTT. The variable domain in full, completed from reference TRBV9 and TRBJ1-6, reads DSGVTQTPKHLITATGQRVTLRCSPRSGDLSVYWYQQSLDQGLQFLIQYYNGEERAKGNILERFSAQQFPDLHSELNLSSLELGDSALYFCASSVGPGLANSPLHFGNGTRLTVT.

The chain employs TRBV10-2 and TRBJ2-1, with 13 bases that match TRBD2. Germline V gene sequence: CDR1 WSHSY, CDR2 SAAADI. The CDR3 loop spans 15 amino acids. V dropped 7 bases and J dropped 8; count of bases not matched to a gene: 8. In DNA, the CDR3 is TGCGCCAGCACCGAGGGACTAGCGGGAAAGGATGAGCAGTTCTTC. The encoded protein is CASTEGLAGKDEQFF.

The gene calls are TRBV7-8 and TRBJ1-1; TRBD1 might be the D (6 bases). Between the trimmed V and J ends, which lost 3 bases and 3 bases, there was a span of 11 bases. Germline CDR1 SGHVS, CDR2 FQNEAQ. CDR3 size: 14 residues. The CDR3 region is CASSLRGAYTEAFF. CDR3 bases: TGTGCCAGCAGCTTGCGGGGGGCGTACACTGAAGCTTTCTTT.

The J gene is TRBJ1-1, the V gene TRBV5-5; D gene uncertain. Trimming left V 0 bases short and J 6 bases short, with 24 bases between. Germline V gene sequence: CDR1 SGHKS, CDR2 YYEKEE (reference sequence). The CDR3 length is 18 residues. The CDR3 is CASSLAPEYQSFAAEAFF. The CDR3 DNA reads as TGTGCCAGCAGCTTGGCTCCGGAATACCAGTCCTTTGCCGCTGAAGCTTTCTTT.

This clone occurred a few times. The V call is TRBV6-5, the J call TRBJ1-3, with unresolved D. Per germline, CDR1 MNHEY and CDR2 SVGAGI. This CDR3 is built from 15 residues. The V and J ends lost 2 bases and 0 bases respectively, with 8 bases between them. For the CDR3, the DNA is TGTGCCAGCAGTTACGGGCCAAACTCTGGAAACACCATATATTTT. Its protein is CASSYGPNSGNTIYF.

The chain carries TRBV5-1 and TRBJ1-2; D is unresolved. With 0 bases removed from V and 7 bases from J, the gap between germline ends came to 10 bases. Germline CDR1 is SGHRS and CDR2 is YFSETQ. The CDR3 consists of 13 residues. The CDR3 is CASSLEGLGGYTF. For the CDR3, the DNA is TGCGCCAGCAGCTTGGAGGGTCTAGGTGGCTACACCTTC.

The chain links TRBV20-1 to TRBJ1-2; D call uncertain. The CDR3 totals 11 residues. CDR1 and CDR2 (germline): DFQATT, SNEGSKA (reference sequence). Trimming stripped 1 base from V and 8 bases from J, with 8 bases between. The CDR3 here is CSARARPGYTF. The CDR3 region has the DNA TGCAGTGCTAGAGCGAGGCCCGGCTACACCTTC.

V is TRBV14 and J is TRBJ1-1, with D possibly matching TRBD1 (6 bases). The CDR3 contains 14 residues. V was trimmed by 1 base and J by 7 bases, leaving 13 bases between them. The germline V gene has CDR1 SGHDN and CDR2 FVKESK. The CDR3 DNA is TGTGCCAGCAGCCAAGTGGTCAAGGGGGGTGAAGCTTTCTTT. Translating it yields CASSQVVKGGEAFF.

The rearrangement links TRBV29-1 to TRBJ1-1; D uncertain. This CDR3 comprises 13 residues. CDR1 and CDR2 from the germline V gene are SQVTM and ANQGSEA. Between the trimmed V and J ends, which lost 6 bases and 0 bases, there was a span of 11 bases. The CDR3 loop is CSVETQLNTEAFF. The CDR3 nucleotides read TGCAGCGTGGAGACACAATTGAACACTGAAGCTTTCTTT.